This T cell receptor (beta chain) came from a study of blood T cells in healthy people across ages. The count of this clonotype is one. A sample-barcoded 5' primer and a J-beta primer mix were used in a second PCR of roughly 6 to 12 cycles. TCRdb re-analysed the 5' RACE reads in MiXCR, keeping a single row per CDR3 protein. The sample shows about 1,600,000 distinct CDR3 sequences, approximately 40% of them seen only once. CDR3 length equals 15 residues. Trimming pared 2 bases from V and 4 bases from J, leaving 13 bases between. CDR1 is MNHEY and CDR2 is SVGAGI in the germline V gene. The TCR comes from a woman aged 18-29 years in good health. V usage is TRBV6-5 and J usage is TRBJ2-3; D remains ambiguous. The sample consisted of blood. CDR3 sequence: CASSYGPVGADTQYF. In DNA form, the CDR3 reads TGTGCCAGCAGTTACGGTCCAGTCGGAGCAGATACGCAGTATTTT.